Many counts were recorded for the clone carrying this T cell receptor beta chain. The CDR3 totals 14 residues. V lost 5 bases and J 3 bases, leaving 13 bases between the germline ends. TCRdb ran MiXCR on the RT-PCR reads and lists one entry per CDR3 protein. Of fewer than 800,000 distinct CDR3 sequences listed, 14% are singletons. This receptor was identified in a female donor in good health, serving as a healthy control. The material sequenced was memory CD4+ T cells from blood. The chain couples TRBV12-3 or TRBV12-4 to TRBJ2-5, with D perhaps matching TRBD2 (6 bases). This CDR3 reads CASSAGLTKETQYF. CDR3 in DNA: TGTGCCAGCAGTGCTGGACTAACGAAAGAGACCCAGTACTTC.